These 2 T cell receptor beta chains originate from one sample sequenced in a study of cytotoxic CD8 clonotypes in ibrutinib-treated CLL. This table comes from immunoSEQ multiplex PCR, and its TCRdb copy is limited to in-frame clones, with some not included. Of tens of thousands of clones detected, over 80% appear once; the ten largest clones hold roughly 20%. The sequencing here drew on PBMCs, taken after 24 months of ibrutinib treatment. All receptors come from a human donor with chronic lymphocytic leukemia.

The chain couples TRBV4-1 to TRBJ2-1; 14 nucleotides line up with TRBD2. The CDR3 extends over 15 amino acids. Germline V gives CDR1 MGHRA, CDR2 YSYEKL. After removal of 7 bases from V and 7 bases from J, the junction contained 6 bases not matched to a gene. CDR3 in amino acids: CASNPGLAGVNEQFF. The CDR3, as DNA: TGCGCCAGCAACCCGGGACTAGCGGGAGTGAATGAGCAGTTCTTC.

The DNA for the CDR3 is TGCGCCAGCAGCTTGTTGGGACAGGGGGCGGTCTCCTACGAGCAGTACTTC. Translation: CASSLLGQGAVSYEQYF. The genes are TRBV5-1 and TRBJ2-7, with 12 bases aligning to TRBD1. Germline V gene sequence: CDR1 SGHRS, CDR2 YFSETQ. Unmatched junction bases numbered 5, after V lost 1 base and J lost 0 bases. The CDR3 sequence is 17 residues long.